Following are 27 T cell receptor beta chains from one sample sequenced in a study of graft-versus-host responses after intestinal transplantation. Their cognate antigens are unknown. Assay: immunoSEQ multiplex PCR; the TCRdb copy retains only in-frame clones and omits some. The sample contains fewer than 90,000 clones, over 90% of which appear only once. This material consisted of unstimulated CD4+ T cells sorted from spleen or lymph node cells, taken before transplant. These receptor sequences come from a human donor who was the organ donor for an intestinal transplant.

The rearrangement joins TRBV5-1 to TRBJ1-6; D is unclear. The CDR3 has 16 amino acids. Germline loops: CDR1 SGHRS, CDR2 YFSETQ. Trimming shortened V by 0 bases and J by 4 bases, and 11 bases separated the two germline ends. The CDR3 is CASSLEQRSYNSPLHF. CDR3 sequence (DNA): TGCGCCAGCAGCTTGGAGCAGCGAAGTTATAATTCACCCCTCCACTTT.

Turning to this clone: A read error may account for a junction end that differs from germline. The genes are TRBV27 and TRBJ2-2; tentative D call: TRBD1 (5 bases). From germline, CDR1 is MNHEY and CDR2 SMNVEV (reference sequence). CDR3 size: 11 residues. Here the CDR3 reads CASSLEEQGDF. The CDR3 nucleotides read TGTGCCAGCAGTTTAGAGGAGCAGGGCGACTTT.

V usage is TRBV19 and J usage is TRBJ2-3; TRBD1 agrees at 10 bases. Per the germline V gene, CDR1 is LNHDA and CDR2 is SQIVND (reference sequence). J lost 3 bases, V lost 3 bases, and 0 bases had no gene match. The CDR3 has 14 amino acids. The CDR3 spells CASSMDRGTDTQYF. In DNA form, the CDR3 reads TGTGCCAGTAGTATGGACAGGGGGACAGATACGCAGTATTTT.

V gene TRBV19 combines with J gene TRBJ1-1; the D is unclear. V gave up 2 bases and J gave up 2 bases, with 12 bases separating them. There are 15 residues in the CDR3. Germline V gives CDR1 LNHDA, CDR2 SQIVND (reference sequence). CDR3 DNA: TGTGCCAGTAGTATATGGCCCCGGACCAACACTGAAGCTTTCTTT. This gives the protein CASSIWPRTNTEAFF.

V is TRBV18 and J is TRBJ2-7; D gene uncertain. With 2 bases removed from V and 0 bases from J, the gap between germline ends came to 11 bases. From germline, CDR1 is KGHSH and CDR2 LQKENI. The CDR3 extends over 15 amino acids. Written as DNA, the CDR3 is TGTGCCAGCTCACCAAGTCCAGACTTCTCCTACGAGCAGTACTTC. Translation gives CASSPSPDFSYEQYF.

The chain is built from TRBV6-6 and TRBJ1-1; a possible D gene is TRBD1 (5 bases). The V gene's germline CDR1 is MNHNY and CDR2 SVGAGI (reference sequence). V lost 5 bases and J lost 7, with 11 bases in between. There are 12 residues in the CDR3. CDR3 amino acids: CASSMGPGEAFF. Here the CDR3 DNA reads TGTGCCAGCAGTATGGGGCCGGGTGAAGCTTTCTTT.

This chain connects TRBV2 to TRBJ2-7; 14 nucleotides align to TRBD2. Germline assignment: CDR1 SNHLY and CDR2 FYNNEI. Germline trimming cut 3 bases from V and 2 bases from J; bases unmatched to any gene: 3. This CDR3 is built from 16 residues. The DNA for the CDR3 is TGTGCCAGCAGTGACGGACTAGCGGGGGGTACCTACGAGCAGTACTTC. The encoded protein is CASSDGLAGGTYEQYF.

The chain has TRBV27 and TRBJ1-6; the D gene is possibly TRBD1 (5 bases). V was cut by 2 bases and J by 9 bases, with 14 bases left in between. From germline, CDR1 is MNHEY and CDR2 SMNVEV (reference sequence). The CDR3 spans 15 residues. In DNA, the CDR3 is TGTGCCAGCAGTTTAGGGGGGACCTCGAGTTCACCCCTCCACTTT. Amino acid sequence: CASSLGGTSSSPLHF.

J is TRBJ1-1 and V is TRBV7-9, with a possible D match to TRBD1 (5 bases). CDR3 length: 14 residues. Germline CDR1 and CDR2: SEHNR and FQNEAQ (reference sequence). V was clipped by 2 bases and J by 1 base, with 8 bases between them. CDR3 sequence: CASSLLGENTEAFF. The CDR3 bases are TGTGCCAGCAGCTTATTAGGGGAGAACACTGAAGCTTTCTTT.

The chain carries TRBV5-6 and TRBJ1-1; maybe TRBD1 (5 bases). This CDR3 has 16 residues. Germline values: CDR1 SGHDT, CDR2 YYEEEE. V lost 2 bases and J 0 bases, leaving 14 bases between the germline ends. CDR3 sequence reads: CASSFFGGSVNTEAFF. The CDR3, as DNA: TGTGCCAGCAGCTTTTTTGGGGGTTCGGTGAACACTGAAGCTTTCTTT.

V is TRBV5-8 and J is TRBJ2-3; 7 bases map to TRBD2. Trimming at V came to 4 bases and at J to 4 bases, leaving 6 bases not matched to a gene. Germline V gene sequence: CDR1 SGHTS, CDR2 YDEGEE. The CDR3 consists of 14 residues. The CDR3 DNA sequence: TGTGCCAGCAGCCGGGGGGTGGGGTCAGATACGCAGTATTTT. Protein sequence: CASSRGVGSDTQYF.

This clone was counted a single time. The CDR3 DNA follows: TGTGCCAGCAGCTCTAGCCAGGCGAACACTGAAGCTTTCTTT. This gives the protein CASSSSQANTEAFF. This chain connects TRBV7-6 to TRBJ1-1; unclear D gene. Between the trimmed V and J ends, which lost 4 bases and 1 base, there was a span of 10 bases. This CDR3 region has 14 residues. Germline V gives CDR1 SGHVS, CDR2 FNYEAQ. The entire variable domain, with the rest obtained from reference TRBV7-6 and TRBJ1-1, is as follows: GAGVSQSPRYKVTKRGQDVALRCDPISGHVSLYWYRQALGQGPEFLTYFNYEAQQDKSGLPNDRFSAERPEGSISTLTIQRTEQRDSAMYRCASSSSQANTEAFFGQGTRLTVV.

The chain carries TRBV7-9 and TRBJ2-5; a possible D gene is TRBD2 (6 bases). Germline CDR1 SEHNR, CDR2 FQNEAQ (reference sequence). Trimming took off 4 bases at V and 0 bases at J, with 12 bases between the two ends. This CDR3 comprises 15 residues. As DNA, the CDR3 is TGTGCCAGCAGCTGGGGGGTAAGGGACCAAGAGACCCAGTACTTC. This gives the protein CASSWGVRDQETQYF.

This chain connects TRBV29-1 to TRBJ2-1, with D perhaps assigned TRBD1 or TRBD2 (5 bases each). Deletions cut 6 bases from V and 0 bases from J, with 15 bases between. The CDR3 totals 15 residues. CDR1 and CDR2 from the germline V gene are SQVTM and ANQGSEA. In DNA form, the CDR3 reads TGCAGCGTGAGGACCGGTGGGGGCTCCTACAATGAGCAGTTCTTC. It yields the protein CSVRTGGGSYNEQFF.

The chain links TRBV30 to TRBJ2-5; D uncertain. This CDR3 has 13 residues. The ends were cut back, 0 bases at V and 6 bases at J, with 11 bases in the middle. Germline V gives CDR1 GTSNPN, CDR2 SVGIG (reference sequence). In nucleotides, the CDR3 is TGTGCCTGGAGTGTGGTACCCCTCCAGACCCAGTACTTC. As protein: CAWSVVPLQTQYF.

The rearrangement links TRBV15 to TRBJ2-7, with a weak D call TRBD2 (5 bases). Germline V CDR1 and CDR2: LNHNV, YYDKDF (reference sequence). V gave up 2 bases and J gave up 4 bases, with 15 bases separating them. CDR3 length: 15 residues. The CDR3 here is CATSRSKEAAYEQYF. DNA for the CDR3: TGTGCCACCAGCAGATCGAAGGAGGCGGCATACGAGCAGTACTTC.

This rearrangement joins TRBV7-8 to TRBJ2-5, with D perhaps TRBD1 (6 bases). Germline loops: CDR1 SGHVS, CDR2 FQNEAQ. V was shortened by 5 bases and J by 4 bases, with 20 bases between the two germline ends. This CDR3 has 16 amino acids. CDR3 loop: CASSLPTGYFPETQYF. CDR3 nucleotides: TGTGCCAGCAGCCTACCGACAGGATACTTTCCAGAGACCCAGTACTTC.

As for this clone: One end of the junction varies from germline; a read error may be responsible. The chain couples TRBV2 to TRBJ2-7; 8 bases align to TRBD2. There are 13 residues in the CDR3. Germline values: CDR1 SNHLY, CDR2 FYNNEI. As DNA, the CDR3 is TGTGCCAGCAGTGCTCGAGGCGGCGGGGGGCCGAACTTC. Translated: CASSARGGGGPNF.

CDR3 DNA: TGTGCCAGCAGTGAGACGGATTTCAATCAGCCCCAGCATTTT. This encodes CASSETDFNQPQHF. This chain connects TRBV2 to TRBJ1-5; D unresolved. The CDR3 sequence is 14 residues long. The V and J ends lost 3 bases and 3 bases respectively, with 9 bases between them. Germline CDR1 reads SNHLY; CDR2 reads FYNNEI.

The V call is TRBV6-6, the J call TRBJ2-7; 7 bases are a match to TRBD2. The germline CDR1 and CDR2 sequences are MNHNY and SVGAGI (reference sequence). The CDR3 runs 16 residues. The ends lost 2 bases at V and 3 bases at J; junction bases unmatched: 10. CDR3 region: CASSYRLGPGGYEQYF. Here the CDR3 DNA reads TGTGCCAGCAGTTACCGACTCGGGCCGGGGGGCTACGAGCAGTACTTC.

This clone was seen only once. The gene calls are TRBV28 and TRBJ1-2; the D is unclear. Germline V CDR1 and CDR2: MDHEN, SYDVKM. Between the trimmed V and J ends, which lost 3 bases and 5 bases, there was a span of 7 bases. The CDR3 spans 12 residues. CDR3: CASSFNRYGYTF. Written as DNA, the CDR3 is TGTGCCAGCAGTTTCAACAGATATGGCTACACCTTC.

The chain employs TRBV28 and TRBJ1-5; a possible D gene is TRBD1 (5 bases). This CDR3 comprises 17 residues. The V gene lost 6 bases and the J gene lost 0 bases, with 18 bases spanning the gap. Germline V CDR1 and CDR2: MDHEN, SYDVKM. The CDR3 spells CASRGSGRGNSNQPQHF. The CDR3, as DNA: TGTGCCAGCAGGGGATCGGGTAGGGGCAATAGCAATCAGCCCCAGCATTTT.

This rearrangement joins TRBV27 to TRBJ2-3; D tentatively reads TRBD1 or TRBD2 (5 bases each). The germline V and J ends were trimmed by 4 bases and 0 bases, with 5 bases remaining between them. Germline V gene data show CDR1 as MNHEY and CDR2 as SMNVEV (reference sequence). The CDR3 runs 13 residues. The CDR3 coding sequence is TGTGCCAGCAGTTGGGGGAGCACAGATACGCAGTATTTT. As protein: CASSWGSTDTQYF.

The chain uses TRBV7-3 and TRBJ1-1, with D uncertain. V was trimmed by 2 bases and J by 6 bases, leaving 19 bases between them. This CDR3 spans 16 amino acids. The germline V gene has CDR1 SGHTA and CDR2 FQGTGA. The CDR3 DNA reads as TGTGCCAGCAGCTTACGTTTTGCGGCGACGAGCCCTGAAGCTTTCTTT. Translating gives CASSLRFAATSPEAFF.

This chain uses TRBV11-2 with TRBJ2-2; possible D gene TRBD2, 5 bases. Trimming cost V 5 bases and J 7 bases, with 11 bases left between them. Germline values: CDR1 SGHAT, CDR2 FQNNGV. The CDR3 length is 13 residues. CDR3 nucleotides: TGTGCCAGCAGCCTTCGGGCGGGCGGGGAGCTGTTTTTT. Encoded protein: CASSLRAGGELFF.

The chain is built from TRBV18 and TRBJ1-1; 8 nucleotides align to TRBD1. The V gene end was trimmed by 5 bases and the J gene end by 2 bases; junction bases not matched to a gene: 10. Germline CDR1 reads KGHSH; CDR2 reads LQKENI. CDR3 length: 16 amino acids. The DNA for the CDR3 is TGTGCCAGCTCAACCGGGACAACAGGGGGTAACACTGAAGCTTTCTTT. It codes for CASSTGTTGGNTEAFF.

The chain employs TRBV6-1 and TRBJ1-5, with D maybe TRBD1 (5 bases). The V end was cut by 2 bases, the J end by 9 bases, with 14 bases between. This CDR3 comprises 14 residues. CDR1 MNHNS and CDR2 SASEGT come from the germline V gene. The DNA of the CDR3 is TGTGCCAGCAGTGAAAGGGGAGCTCAATCGCCCCAGCATTTT. It is translated as CASSERGAQSPQHF.